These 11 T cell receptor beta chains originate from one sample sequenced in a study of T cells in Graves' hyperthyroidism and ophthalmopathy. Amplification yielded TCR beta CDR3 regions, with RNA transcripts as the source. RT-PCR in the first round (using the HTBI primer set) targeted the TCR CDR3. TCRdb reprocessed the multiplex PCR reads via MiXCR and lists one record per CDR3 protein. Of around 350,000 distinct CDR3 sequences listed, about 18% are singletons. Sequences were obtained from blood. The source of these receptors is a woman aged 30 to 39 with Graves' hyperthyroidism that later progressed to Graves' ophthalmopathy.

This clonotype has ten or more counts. CDR3 DNA sequence: TGTGCCAGCAGCCCACTTCGGACAGGGAGCACAGATACGCAGTATTTT. Translation: CASSPLRTGSTDTQYF. V gene TRBV3-1 combines with J gene TRBJ2-3, with 8 bases matching TRBD1. Germline V gene sequence: CDR1 LGHDT, CDR2 YNNKEL (reference sequence). V dropped 4 bases and J dropped 0; count of bases not matched to a gene: 6. The CDR3 totals 16 residues.

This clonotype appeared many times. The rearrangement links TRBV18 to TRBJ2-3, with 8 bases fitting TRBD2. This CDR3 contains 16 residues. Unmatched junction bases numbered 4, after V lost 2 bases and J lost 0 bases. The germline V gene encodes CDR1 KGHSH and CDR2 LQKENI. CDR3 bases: TGTGCCAGCTCACCAAGTAGCGGGACTAGCACAGATACGCAGTATTTT. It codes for CASSPSSGTSTDTQYF.

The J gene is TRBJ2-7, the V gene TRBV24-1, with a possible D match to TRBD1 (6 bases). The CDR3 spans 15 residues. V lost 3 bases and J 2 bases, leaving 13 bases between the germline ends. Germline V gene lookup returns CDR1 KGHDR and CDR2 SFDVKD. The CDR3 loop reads CATSDARTETYEQYF. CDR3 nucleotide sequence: TGTGCCACCAGTGATGCCCGGACAGAGACCTACGAGCAGTACTTC.

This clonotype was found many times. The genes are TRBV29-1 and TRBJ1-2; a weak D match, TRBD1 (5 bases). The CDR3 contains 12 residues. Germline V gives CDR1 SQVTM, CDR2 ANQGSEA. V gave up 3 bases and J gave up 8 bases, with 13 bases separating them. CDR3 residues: CSVEYGGDGYTF. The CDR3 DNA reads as TGCAGCGTTGAGTACGGGGGTGACGGCTACACCTTC.

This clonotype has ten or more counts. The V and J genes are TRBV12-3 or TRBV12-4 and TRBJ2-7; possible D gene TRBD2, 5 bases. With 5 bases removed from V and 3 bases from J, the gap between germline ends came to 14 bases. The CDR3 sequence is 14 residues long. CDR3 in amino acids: CASSPGLLGYEQYF. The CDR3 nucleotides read TGTGCCAGCAGTCCTGGACTGCTAGGCTACGAGCAGTACTTC.

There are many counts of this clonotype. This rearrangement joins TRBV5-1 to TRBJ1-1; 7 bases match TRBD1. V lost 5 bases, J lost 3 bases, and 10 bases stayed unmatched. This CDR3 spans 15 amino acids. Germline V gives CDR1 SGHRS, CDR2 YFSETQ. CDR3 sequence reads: CASRRQTGVDTEAFF. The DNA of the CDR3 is TGCGCCAGCAGACGCCAAACAGGGGTGGACACTGAAGCTTTCTTT. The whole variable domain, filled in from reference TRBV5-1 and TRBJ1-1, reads KAGVTQTPRYLIKTRGQQVTLSCSPISGHRSVSWYQQTPGQGLQFLFEYFSETQRNKGNFPGRFSGRQFSNSRSEMNVSTLELGDSALYLCASRRQTGVDTEAFFGQGTRLTVV.

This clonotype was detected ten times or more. The CDR3 loop is CASRRLAGDNEQFF. The DNA of the CDR3 is TGTGCCAGCCGGCGACTAGCGGGGGACAATGAGCAGTTCTTC. The J gene is TRBJ2-1, the V gene TRBV5-6; 12 nucleotides agree with TRBD2. V was clipped by 7 bases and J by 5 bases; unmatched bases: 4. Germline V gene sequence: CDR1 SGHDT, CDR2 YYEEEE. The CDR3 is made up of 14 amino acids.

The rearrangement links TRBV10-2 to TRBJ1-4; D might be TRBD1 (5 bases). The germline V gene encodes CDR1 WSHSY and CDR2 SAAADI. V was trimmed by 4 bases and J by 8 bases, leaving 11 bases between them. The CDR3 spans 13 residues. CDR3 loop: CASSVDSQEKLFF. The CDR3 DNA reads TGCGCCAGCAGTGTCGACAGTCAGGAAAAACTGTTTTTT.

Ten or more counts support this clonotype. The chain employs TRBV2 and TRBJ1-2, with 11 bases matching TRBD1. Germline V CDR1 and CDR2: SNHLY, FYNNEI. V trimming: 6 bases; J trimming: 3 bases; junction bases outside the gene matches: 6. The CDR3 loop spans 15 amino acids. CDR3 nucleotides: TGTGCCAGCAGCCGGACAGGGGGCGAGGACTATGGCTACACCTTC. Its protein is CASSRTGGEDYGYTF. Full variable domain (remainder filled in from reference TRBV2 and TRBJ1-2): EPEVTQTPSHQVTQMGQEVILRCVPISNHLYFYWYRQILGQKVEFLVSFYNNEISEKSEIFDDQFSVERPDGSNFTLKIRSTKLEDSAMYFCASSRTGGEDYGYTFGSGTRLTVV.

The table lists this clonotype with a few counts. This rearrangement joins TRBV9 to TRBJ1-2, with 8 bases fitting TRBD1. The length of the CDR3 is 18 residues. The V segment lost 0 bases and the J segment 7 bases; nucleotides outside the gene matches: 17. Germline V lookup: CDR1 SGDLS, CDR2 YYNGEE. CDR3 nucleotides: TGTGCCAGCAGCGTAGACCCCAGAGGGGGACAGGTTAATGTTGGCTACACCTTC. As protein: CASSVDPRGGQVNVGYTF. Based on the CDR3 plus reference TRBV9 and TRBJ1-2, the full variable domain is DSGVTQTPKHLITATGQRVTLRCSPRSGDLSVYWYQQSLDQGLQFLIQYYNGEERAKGNILERFSAQQFPDLHSELNLSSLELGDSALYFCASSVDPRGGQVNVGYTFGSGTRLTVV.

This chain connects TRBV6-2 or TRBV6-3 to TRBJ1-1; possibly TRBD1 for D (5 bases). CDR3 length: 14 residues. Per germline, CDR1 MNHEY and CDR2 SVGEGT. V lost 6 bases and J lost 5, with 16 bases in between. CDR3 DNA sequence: TGTGCCAGCAGCTTGCCCGGGGGGAGGACTGAAGCTTTCTTT. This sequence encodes CASSLPGGRTEAFF.